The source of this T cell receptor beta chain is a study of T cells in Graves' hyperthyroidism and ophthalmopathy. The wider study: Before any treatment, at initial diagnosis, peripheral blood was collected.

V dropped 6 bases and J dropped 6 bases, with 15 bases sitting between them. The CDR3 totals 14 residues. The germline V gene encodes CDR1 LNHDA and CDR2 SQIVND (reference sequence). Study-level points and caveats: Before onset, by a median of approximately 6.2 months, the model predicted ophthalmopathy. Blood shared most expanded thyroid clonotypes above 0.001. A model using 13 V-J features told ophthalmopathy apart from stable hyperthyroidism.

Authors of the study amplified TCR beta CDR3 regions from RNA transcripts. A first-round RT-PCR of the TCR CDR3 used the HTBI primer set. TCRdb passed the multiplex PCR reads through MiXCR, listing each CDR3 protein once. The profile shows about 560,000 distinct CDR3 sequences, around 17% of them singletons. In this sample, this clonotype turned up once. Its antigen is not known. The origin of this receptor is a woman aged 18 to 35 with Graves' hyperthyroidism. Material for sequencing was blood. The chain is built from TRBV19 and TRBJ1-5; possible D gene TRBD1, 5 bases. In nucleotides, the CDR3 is TGTGCCAGTAGCGGACGGCTGAGGGGTCAGCCCCAGCATTTT. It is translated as CASSGRLRGQPQHF.